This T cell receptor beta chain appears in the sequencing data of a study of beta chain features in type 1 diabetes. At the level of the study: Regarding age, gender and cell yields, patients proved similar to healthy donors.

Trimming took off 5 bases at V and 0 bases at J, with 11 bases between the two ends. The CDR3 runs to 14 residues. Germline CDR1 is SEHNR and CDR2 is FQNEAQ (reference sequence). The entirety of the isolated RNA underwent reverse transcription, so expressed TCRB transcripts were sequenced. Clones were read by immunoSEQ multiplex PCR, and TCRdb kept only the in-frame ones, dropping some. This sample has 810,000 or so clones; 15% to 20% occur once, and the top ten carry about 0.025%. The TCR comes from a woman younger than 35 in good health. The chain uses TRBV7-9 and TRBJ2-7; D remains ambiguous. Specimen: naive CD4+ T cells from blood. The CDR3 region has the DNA TGTGCCAGCAGCCCTAGTGGGATCTCCTACGAGCAGTACTTC. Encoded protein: CASSPSGISYEQYF.